The source of this T cell receptor beta chain is a study of T-cell memory formation after mild COVID-19. Study-wide context: TCR clusters were largely donor specific.

cDNA libraries for TCR alpha and TCR beta, carrying sample barcodes and UMIs, came from 5'RACE with constant-segment primers. TCRdb passed the 5' RACE reads through MiXCR, listing each CDR3 protein once. This sample has roughly 140,000 distinct CDR3 sequences, with 14% found just once. Study-level results: Contracting CD4+ clones were located mainly in CM and EM, and CD8+ clones in EMRA.

In this sample, this clonotype turned up a few times. What it binds is unknown. The CDR3 has 11 amino acids. The V and J ends lost 8 bases and 2 bases respectively, with 5 bases between them. The TCR was taken from an adult woman who had mild COVID-19 (a few samples of this study predate the infection). Cell type and time point are not known. The specimen sequenced was PBMCs or a T cell subset sorted from them (not recorded which). The chain has TRBV12-3 or TRBV12-4 and TRBJ2-3; D unresolved. CDR3 nucleotides: TGTGCCAGCTCGAACACAGATACGCAGTATTTT. Protein sequence: CASSNTDTQYF.